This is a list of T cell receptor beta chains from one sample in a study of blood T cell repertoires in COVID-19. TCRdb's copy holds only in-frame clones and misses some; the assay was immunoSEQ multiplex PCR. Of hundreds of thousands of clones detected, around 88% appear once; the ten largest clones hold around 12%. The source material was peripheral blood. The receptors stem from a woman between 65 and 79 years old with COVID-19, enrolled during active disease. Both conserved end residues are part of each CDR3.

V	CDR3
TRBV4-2	CASSQDLEGAREKLFF
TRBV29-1	CSVEGRGLRETQYF
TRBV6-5	CASSYRERGNSPLHF
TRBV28	CASSSWDRRVWYGYTF
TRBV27	CASSPRGGRYEQYF
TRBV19	CASRPRGPPAGYTF
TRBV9	CASSVGQGGNNQPQHF
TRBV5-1	CASSLQGSSGNTIYF
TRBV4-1	CASTQGQEFTEAFF
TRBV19	CASSPRGGGGILSYNEQFF
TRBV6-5	CASSTGGIRVEQYF
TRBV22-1	CPGSAHPGDGGRQPQHF
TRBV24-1	CATSDFRQSGWYTGELFF
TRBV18	CASSPTVQNTEAFF
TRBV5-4	CASSLGRGGNQETQYF
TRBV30	CAWTRGIIFEQYF